A single sample is the source of the 27 T cell receptor beta chains below, sequenced in a study of Graves' ophthalmopathy and Graves' hyperthyroidism. As the template, RNA transcripts were used to amplify TCR beta CDR3 regions. Scientists carried out first-round RT-PCR using HTBI primers and then a second-round multiplex PCR. TCRdb re-analysed the multiplex PCR reads in MiXCR, keeping a single row per CDR3 protein. The sample shows tens of thousands of distinct CDR3 sequences, approximately 52% of them seen only once. The sequencing input was peripheral blood. The receptors were gathered from an adult woman with Graves' ophthalmopathy.

This clonotype was detected only a few times. V is TRBV2 and J is TRBJ2-3; 9 bases agree with TRBD2. CDR1 and CDR2 from the germline V gene are SNHLY and FYNNEI. With 3 bases clipped from V and 2 bases from J, the junction kept 9 bases outside the gene matches. The CDR3 length is 17 residues. This CDR3 is CASSDTIGGRATDTQYF. The CDR3 DNA follows: TGTGCCAGCAGTGACACGATTGGCGGGAGGGCCACAGATACGCAGTATTTT.

The rearrangement uses TRBV4-2 and TRBJ2-6, with 8 bases that match TRBD1. The CDR3 has 17 residues. The V gene's germline CDR1 is LGHNA and CDR2 YNFKEQ. Unmatched junction bases numbered 9, after V lost 4 bases and J lost 4 bases. The CDR3 region has the DNA TGTGCCAGCAGCCCTATGACAGGGGCTTCCGGGGCCAACGTCCTGACTTTC. This translates into CASSPMTGASGANVLTF.

This clonotype was counted ten times or more. The genes are TRBV6-6 and TRBJ1-3; D is perhaps TRBD1 (5 bases). Trimming pared 8 bases from V and 0 bases from J, leaving 11 bases between. The length of the CDR3 is 14 residues. Germline-derived CDR1 and CDR2 are MNHNY and SVGAGI (reference sequence). This CDR3 is CASHDSGSGNTIYF. The DNA for the CDR3 is TGTGCCAGCCATGACAGTGGCTCTGGAAACACCATATATTTT.

This clonotype has ten or more counts. This sequence joins TRBV20-1 and TRBJ2-5; TRBD1 matches 12 bases. CDR3 length equals 17 residues. The V and J ends lost 1 base and 4 bases, in that order; junction bases with no gene match: 10. Per germline, CDR1 DFQATT and CDR2 SNEGSKA (reference sequence). The CDR3 region has the DNA TGCAGTGCTAGAGCACCCCTCTCGGGACAGGGGGCAGAGACCCAGTACTTC. It is translated as CSARAPLSGQGAETQYF.

The sample holds many counts of this clonotype. The chain combines TRBV3-1 with TRBJ2-7, with TRBD1 matching 7 bases. After removal of 2 bases from V and 1 base from J, the junction contained 2 bases not matched to a gene. Germline V CDR1 and CDR2: LGHDT, YNNKEL (reference sequence). The CDR3 spans 14 residues. CDR3 protein: CASSQKGASYEQYF. The CDR3 nucleotides read TGTGCCAGCAGCCAAAAGGGGGCGTCCTACGAGCAGTACTTC.

About this clonotype: A read error may produce the germline difference seen at one junction end. The chain carries TRBV25-1 and TRBJ1-2, with D hard to call. The germline V gene has CDR1 MGHDK and CDR2 SYGVNS. This CDR3 comprises 11 residues. The CDR3 bases are TGTGCCAGCAGAAAGGACGGTGGCTACACCTTT. Encoded protein: CASRKDGGYTF.

In regard to this clonotype: An end of the junction differs from the germline gene, which may be a read error. V and J are TRBV7-2 and TRBJ1-1, with unresolved D. The germline gives CDR1 SGHTA, CDR2 FQGNSA. CDR3 size: 16 residues. In nucleotides, the CDR3 is TGTGCCAGCACCTTATCCCTAGCGGGAAAGGACACTGAAGCTTTCTTT. This codes for CASTLSLAGKDTEAFF.

Turning to this clonotype: A much larger clone lies a single base off, so this may be a read error. V is TRBV3-1 and J is TRBJ1-4; no clear D. Germline CDR1 and CDR2: LGHDT and YNNKEL (reference sequence). The CDR3 is 15 amino acids. The CDR3 loop reads CASSQDSGLNGKLFF. The CDR3 DNA is TGTGCCAGCAGCCAAGATTCGGGCCTTAATGGAAAACTGTTTTTT. Together with reference TRBV3-1 and TRBJ1-4, the CDR3 gives the full variable domain: DTAVSQTPKYLVTQMGNDKSIKCEQNLGHDTMYWYKQDSKKFLKIMFSYNNKELIINETVPNRFSPKSPDKAHLNLHINSLELGDSAVYFCASSQDSGLNGKLFFGSGTQLSVL.

V and J are TRBV29-1 and TRBJ2-5, with a tentative D call TRBD2 (6 bases). V was cut by 4 bases and J by 7 bases, with 25 bases left in between. Germline V gene lookup returns CDR1 SQVTM and CDR2 ANQGSEA. This CDR3 region has 16 residues. CDR3 amino acids: CSVVREGSGAGGTQYF. Here the CDR3 DNA reads TGCAGCGTTGTACGAGAAGGTAGCGGCGCCGGAGGGACCCAGTACTTC.

This sequence joins TRBV20-1 and TRBJ2-1; possibly TRBD2 for D (5 bases). CDR1 is DFQATT and CDR2 is SNEGSKA in the germline V gene (reference sequence). Trimming removed 7 bases at V and 12 bases at J, with 22 bases between. CDR3 length equals 13 residues. The CDR3 is CSGTGFSTDTQFF. The CDR3 coding sequence is TGCAGTGGTACGGGATTTAGCACAGATACGCAGTTCTTC.

The gene calls are TRBV15 and TRBJ1-2, with D tentatively TRBD1 (5 bases). The V gene lost 0 bases and the J gene lost 12 bases, with 17 bases spanning the gap. CDR1 LNHNV and CDR2 YYDKDF come from the germline V gene (reference sequence). The CDR3 spans 14 residues. This chain's CDR3 is CATSRDAGAAGNTF. CDR3 DNA: TGTGCCACCAGCAGAGATGCCGGGGCTGCGGGAAACACCTTC. Full variable domain (rest looked up from reference TRBV15 and TRBJ1-2): DAMVIQNPRYQVTQFGKPVTLSCSQTLNHNVMYWYQQKSSQAPKLLFHYYDKDFNNEADTPDNFQSRRPNTSFCFLDIRSPGLGDTAMYLCATSRDAGAAGNTFGSGTRLTVV.

This clonotype was picked up many times. The CDR3 DNA reads TGCGCCAGCAGCTGGACCGGGGATGCCCGAAACACCATATATTTT. As protein: CASSWTGDARNTIYF. J is TRBJ1-3 and V is TRBV5-1; no definite D call. The V end was cut by 3 bases, the J end by 5 bases, with 15 bases between. This CDR3 comprises 15 residues. The germline gives CDR1 SGHRS, CDR2 YFSETQ.

With regard to this clonotype: One junction end disagrees with the germline gene, perhaps due to a read error. The chain recombines TRBV7-2 with TRBJ2-6; 7 positions match TRBD1. The CDR3 totals 13 residues. Per germline, CDR1 SGHTA and CDR2 FQGNSA. Written as DNA, the CDR3 is TGTGCCAGCAGCTCGGGCAGGGGGAACACTGAAGCTTTC. This encodes CASSSGRGNTEAF.

The chain uses TRBV20-1 and TRBJ2-5, with 7 bases lining up with TRBD2. Per germline, CDR1 DFQATT and CDR2 SNEGSKA (reference sequence). This CDR3 is 11 amino acids long. After removal of 3 bases from V and 13 bases from J, the junction contained 8 bases not matched to a gene. CDR3: CSARSPAGLYF. The DNA of the CDR3 is TGCAGTGCTAGGTCCCCAGCGGGACTGTACTTC.

This clonotype was seen repeatedly, ten times or more. The chain employs TRBV12-3 or TRBV12-4 and TRBJ2-1; 7 bases agree with TRBD2. After removal of 5 bases from V and 7 bases from J, the junction contained 5 bases not matched to a gene. This CDR3 has 13 amino acids. The CDR3 coding sequence is TGTGCCAGCAGTCGCCAACTAGCGAATGAGCAGTTCTTC. Translated: CASSRQLANEQFF.

This clonotype was counted at least ten times. V and J are TRBV14 and TRBJ1-4, with TRBD1 identical over 9 bases. The germline CDR1 and CDR2 sequences are SGHDN and FVKESK. The V and J ends lost 6 bases and 8 bases, in that order; junction bases with no gene match: 10. This CDR3 contains 15 residues. Written as DNA, the CDR3 is TGTGCCAGCAGTCCCACCGGGACAGGGAACGAAAAACTGTTTTTT. Its translation is CASSPTGTGNEKLFF.

The gene calls are TRBV24-1 and TRBJ2-7; 8 bases map to TRBD1. CDR3 size: 12 residues. CDR1 and CDR2 (germline): KGHDR, SFDVKD. V lost 12 bases, J lost 6 bases, and 9 bases stayed unmatched. CDR3 nucleotide sequence: TGTGCCGGCACAGGGGGTACTCGCGAGCAGTACTTC. Protein sequence: CAGTGGTREQYF.

This clonotype showed up many times. The chain links TRBV19 to TRBJ1-4; D not certain. Deletions cut 2 bases from V and 0 bases from J, with 7 bases between. This CDR3 is built from 15 residues. Germline V CDR1 and CDR2: LNHDA, SQIVND (reference sequence). For the CDR3, the DNA is TGTGCCAGTAGTATATTAAGCTCAACTAATGAAAAACTGTTTTTT. Translating it yields CASSILSSTNEKLFF.

This chain connects TRBV19 to TRBJ1-1; 8 nucleotides align to TRBD1. This CDR3 is built from 12 residues. The V and J ends lost 7 bases and 7 bases, in that order; junction bases with no gene match: 5. Germline values: CDR1 LNHDA, CDR2 SQIVND (reference sequence). The DNA for the CDR3 is TGTGCCAGTAAGGACAGGGATCTTGAAGCTTTCTTT. The encoded protein is CASKDRDLEAFF.

The chain recombines TRBV27 with TRBJ1-2, with 7 bases matching TRBD1. The CDR3 spans 13 residues. V trimming: 5 bases; J trimming: 12 bases; junction bases outside the gene matches: 12. CDR1 is MNHEY, CDR2 SMNVEV, per germline (reference sequence). This CDR3 reads CASSPGQRTGNTF. The CDR3 DNA is TGTGCCAGCAGTCCGGGACAGCGAACTGGAAACACCTTC.

The chain recombines TRBV6-5 with TRBJ2-1; 13 bases line up with TRBD2. V was clipped by 6 bases and J by 7 bases; unmatched bases: 21. CDR3 length: 20 amino acids. The germline gives CDR1 MNHEY, CDR2 SVGAGI. The CDR3 bases are TGTGCCAGCAGACCCCGTCGCGGGACTAGCGGGACCCCCTCGGGGAATGAGCAGTTCTTC. As protein: CASRPRRGTSGTPSGNEQFF.

Comments on this clonotype: Germline and junction disagree at one end, which may indicate a read error. The chain links TRBV14 to TRBJ1-4; D call uncertain. Germline CDR1 SGHDN, CDR2 FVKESK. This CDR3 region has 14 residues. The CDR3 protein is CVSSPRAANEKLFF. The CDR3 DNA reads as TGTGTCAGCAGCCCTCGAGCGGCTAATGAAAAACTGTTTTTT. The full variable domain, its missing parts supplied by reference TRBV14 and TRBJ1-4, is EAGVTQFPSHSVIEKGQTVTLRCDPISGHDNLYWYRRVMGKEIKFLLHFVKESKQDESGMPNNRFLAERTGGTYSTLKVQPAELEDSGVYFCVSSPRAANEKLFFGSGTQLSVL.

V is TRBV3-1 and J is TRBJ2-1, with a possible D match to TRBD1 (5 bases). The CDR3 loop spans 14 amino acids. Trimming stripped 1 base from V and 5 bases from J, with 9 bases between. The germline gives CDR1 LGHDT, CDR2 YNNKEL (reference sequence). CDR3 DNA sequence: TGTGCCAGCAGCCAAGTTCAGGGCAACAATGAGCAGTTCTTC. Amino acid sequence: CASSQVQGNNEQFF.

The chain has TRBV2 and TRBJ1-1, with D tentatively TRBD1 (5 bases). With 2 bases removed from V and 10 bases from J, the gap between germline ends came to 17 bases. Germline V gene lookup returns CDR1 SNHLY and CDR2 FYNNEI. The CDR3 has 14 amino acids. Written as DNA, the CDR3 is TGTGCCAGCAGTGAATGGGGCATGAACGCTGGAGCTTTCTTT. Protein: CASSEWGMNAGAFF.

The V call is TRBV7-8, the J call TRBJ2-3; D possibly corresponds to TRBD2 (6 bases). Trimming removed 5 bases at V and 2 bases at J, with 17 bases between. The length of the CDR3 is 16 residues. Germline assignment: CDR1 SGHVS and CDR2 FQNEAQ. CDR3 bases: TGTGCCAGCAGCCAACGCTTGGGAGGAGCCACAGATACGCAGTATTTT. Amino acid sequence: CASSQRLGGATDTQYF.

In this sample, this clonotype turned up many times. The chain joins TRBV6-1 to TRBJ2-5; the D gene is possibly TRBD2 (5 bases). Germline assignment: CDR1 MNHNS and CDR2 SASEGT. V was cut by 4 bases and J by 1 base, with 13 bases left in between. The CDR3 sequence is 15 residues long. CDR3 residues: CASSGVSGSQETQYF. The CDR3 nucleotides are TGTGCCAGCAGTGGGGTGAGCGGATCCCAAGAGACCCAGTACTTC.

At least ten counts were recorded for this clonotype. The rearrangement links TRBV20-1 to TRBJ2-5; TRBD2 agrees at 7 bases. This CDR3 has 13 residues. V dropped 6 bases and J dropped 3; count of bases not matched to a gene: 7. From germline, CDR1 is DFQATT and CDR2 SNEGSKA (reference sequence). This CDR3 reads CSAALARKETQYF. CDR3 in DNA: TGCAGTGCAGCACTAGCGAGGAAAGAGACCCAGTACTTC.